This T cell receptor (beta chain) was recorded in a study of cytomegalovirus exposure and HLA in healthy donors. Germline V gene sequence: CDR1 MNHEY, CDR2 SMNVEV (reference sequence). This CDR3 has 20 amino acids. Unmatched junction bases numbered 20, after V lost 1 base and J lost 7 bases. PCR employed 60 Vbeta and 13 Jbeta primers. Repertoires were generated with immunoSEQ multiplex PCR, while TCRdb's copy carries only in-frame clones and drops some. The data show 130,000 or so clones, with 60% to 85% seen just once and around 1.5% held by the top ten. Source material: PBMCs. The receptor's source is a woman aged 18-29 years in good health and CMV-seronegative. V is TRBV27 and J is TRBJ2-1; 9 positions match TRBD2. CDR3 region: CASSLYASIAGGRAVNEQFF. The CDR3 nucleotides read TGTGCCAGCAGTTTATACGCCTCCATAGCTGGCGGGAGGGCCGTTAATGAGCAGTTCTTC.